This T cell receptor beta chain was observed in a study of cytomegalovirus exposure and HLA in healthy donors (dated by TCRdb to about 2017). At the level of the whole study: According to an earlier analysis of 587 of the donors, 200 million or so T cells yielded 100 million or so unique TCR beta sequences and approximately 300 Gb of sequence data. Approximately 300 gigabases of sequencing data and 70 million to 95 million unique TCR sequences made up an early release that covered over 550 HLA-typed donors. A later genetic analysis took genome-wide SNP genotypes for about 65% of the 666 donors and used that subset as a discovery cohort. The study combined high-throughput TCR immunosequencing, statistical association of individual TCRs with disease status, and machine learning to predict cytomegalovirus infection status. Typing coverage differed by locus: A, B, C, DRB1 and DQB1 were typed in about 629-640 donors, DQA1 in about 550, DPA1 in 600 to 610, and DPB1 in roughly 450. Besides the first cohort of some 670 subjects, a separate validation cohort made up of over 95 different subjects was used. Because of strong linkage in the cohort, five DR-DQ haplotypes were treated as single units for association and clustering. Rather than using new phenotypic data, the later analysis identified candidate immune exposures from TCR beta sequences and from how often those sequences occurred across donors. HLA typing covered class I and class II loci at four-digit resolution. In a later analysis, previously published TCR beta repertoires from more than 500 donors were re-analyzed and high-resolution HLA genotyping was added so that TCR occurrence patterns could be studied. Among about 360 genotyped donors of the cohort, an average of approximately 240,000 unique TCR beta nucleotide sequences were sequenced per donor, approximately 20% of them non-productive. Donor age, sex, ethnicity and CMV serostatus were compiled alongside the repertoire data. The study profiled the T cell repertoires of 500 to 800 subjects by immunosequencing and related them to cytomegalovirus serostatus. All discovery cohort repertoires had been generated on a single sequencing platform. Of the 300 to 500 genotyped donors, 70% to 90% were placed in the genetic ancestry cluster associated with self-reported Caucasian donors. The study aimed to test whether signatures of past pathogen exposure could be identified by cataloging public T cell receptors. An earlier analysis of several hundred of the donors used high-throughput TCR beta sequencing to judge whether each TCR beta V gene segment behaved as functional or pseudogenic.

Libraries were constructed by the immunoSEQ multiplex PCR assay. A mixture of 60 forward primers for TCR Vbeta segments and 13 reverse primers for TCR Jbeta segments was used in the multiplex PCR. The CDR3 region of rearranged TCR beta genes was amplified from genomic DNA by a multiplex PCR assay. Amplified TCR beta libraries were sequenced as 87-base-pair reads on the Illumina HiSeq System. From the authors' description of their analysis: In a later analysis, tens of millions of unique TCR beta chains were counted across the 650 to 750 repertoires, and roughly 9.9 million of these chains were shared by at least two donors. Raw reads were error-corrected and collapsed into unique sequences by a nearest-neighbor algorithm in which closely related sequences were merged to remove PCR and sequencing errors. To assign V, D and J gene segments, CDR3 sequences were aligned to IMGT reference sequences. For a sequence to be retained, a match of at least six nucleotides was required to both a V gene segment and a J gene segment. A rearrangement counted as productive if the CDR3 had no stop codons and remained in frame with V and J, and every other rearrangement counted as non-productive. CDR3 was defined according to IMGT convention as the region running from the second conserved V-encoded cysteine to the conserved J-encoded phenylalanine. The earlier analysis of 500 to 600 of the donors excluded sequences that lacked an unambiguous match to a single V gene segment. In an earlier analysis of a few hundred of the donors, V segments were called functional above 56.7% productive rearrangements and were called segregating when the between-donor standard deviation exceeded 5%. A statistical classification framework was built to diagnose cytomegalovirus status from the catalog of TCR beta chain sequences. In a later analysis, V and J genes were assigned by comparing TCR nucleotide sequences against IMGT/GENE-DB human TR gene sequences. The TCRdist pipeline was used in a later analysis to assign CDR3 sequences and most-parsimonious VDJ recombination scenarios. In a later analysis, each TCR beta chain was defined by its CDR3 amino acid sequence together with its V-gene family, and reads without a unique V-gene family were excluded. A later analysis removed 450 to 600 highly shared, low-generation-probability nucleotide sequences to deal with suspected cross-contamination and a sequencing artifact. In a later analysis, a clonal expansion index was calculated for each public chain from normalized within-repertoire ranks of inferred template counts. In a later analysis, generation probabilities were computed using a VDJ recombination model fitted to out-of-frame rearrangements, and the results were checked against IGoR. A later analysis scored TCR-TCR, TCR-HLA and TCR-CMV co-occurrence with hypergeometric tests, applying a repertoire-size bias correction to TCR pairs. To estimate false discovery rates, a later analysis permuted the HLA or CMV assignments 20 times. In a later analysis, co-occurring TCRs were grouped with DBSCAN, and TCRdist sequence similarity was added when clustering was performed within HLA-allele-positive subsets. Co-occurrence clustering excluded repertoires with fewer than 30,000 or more than 120,000 public chains, plus five with anomalous nucleotide sharing. TCRdb provides this immuneACCESS table in a form limited to in-frame rearrangements. Some clones are lacking; in checked studies, under half of them reflect an unresolved V gene, and why the rest are absent is not known. V, J and clone size are taken as reported in that table, and D and trimming were inferred from the DNA itself. The sample table contains about 120,000 clones; only one count was recorded for 8.5% to 9% of them. 5% to 6.5% of the sample goes to the ten largest clones.

The cohort was made up of roughly 670 healthy bone marrow donors. All cohort members were sampled while nominally healthy, although unrecorded immune exposures were likely present. The donor tested CMV seropositive and was one of the 289 seropositive cohort members. Every donor gave a peripheral blood sample, and the peripheral blood mononuclear cells from that sample were used for TCR beta sequencing. Genomic DNA extraction from the blood cell samples was performed with the Qiagen DNeasy Blood Extraction Kit. Broader findings and caveats from the paper: A later analysis found that TCR association rates varied across HLA loci, with DRB1 alleles showing the most associated TCRs and HLA-C alleles the fewest. Across donors, most TCR sequences were observed very rarely, whereas some public TCRs were present in many individuals. Broadly in line with IMGT annotations, most TCR beta V segments showed up in productive rearrangements about 90% or about 30% of the time in an earlier analysis of several hundred of the donors. According to a later genetic analysis, donors in an Asian-associated ancestry cluster had fewer N-insertions in productive TCRs than the approximately 630-donor mean. Presence/absence analyses assumed roughly uniform sequencing depth across donors, an assumption that may not hold. In a later analysis, most CMV-associated TCR beta chains were found to appear HLA-restricted, with HLA associations seemingly driven largely by CMV exposure. In a later analysis, HLA-associated TCR beta chains showed more clonal expansion and lower generation probabilities than non-associated chains that were equally common. When HLA alleles, especially DR and DQ, strongly co-occurred, TCR associations were difficult to assign to individual alleles. In this cohort, only TCR beta chains were sequenced, and detectable features were limited by the absence of alpha or paired-chain data. Correlated functional status among segregating V segments might be attributable to linkage disequilibrium, but an unknown experimental factor could not be ruled out. Because counts were too low, about 18 rarely observed V segments, including chromosome 9 orphons, were excluded from the earlier analysis of 587 of the donors. Some IMGT-functional V segments, including TRBV6-2 and TRBV6-3, could not be told apart with the 87-base-pair reads, so those segments were excluded. V-gene and J-gene trimming of TCR beta chains was associated with a missense DCLRE1C variant in a later genetic analysis, and the association was replicated in an independent cohort. A further reported finding was that TCR beta sequences accurately predicted the HLA-A and HLA-B alleles for most subjects in the first cohort. In a later analysis, 15,000 to 20,000 TCR beta sequences were associated with specific HLA alleles at a false discovery rate of 0.05. A cluster of highly shared sequence variants was judged likely to be a technical artifact of the sequencing pipeline. In both the original and validation cohorts, the classifier was reported to diagnose cytomegalovirus status with high specificity and sensitivity. The authors suggested that the approach could potentially be extended to other disease states and immunological phenotypes. In the study, approximately 160 TCR beta chains were listed as associated with cytomegalovirus. Several of the top co-occurrence clusters appeared to be linked to parvovirus B19, influenza, CMV and Epstein-Barr virus, according to a later analysis. In vitro tests confirmed that a few of the cytomegalovirus-associated TCR beta chains recognize cytomegalovirus antigens. Because some donors lacked HLA typing at each locus, the association tests relied only on the typed subset. CMV serostatus was the only immune exposure information available for the cohort.

Looking up the germline V gene (reference sequence) yields CDR1 MNHEY and CDR2 SMNVEV. Reading from cysteine to phenylalanine, the CDR3 counts 14 amino acids. This entry keeps only the CDR3 DNA: 42 bases, framed from base 1. Ends trimmed: V by 3 bases, J by 5 bases; bases unmatched to a gene: 7. Turning to this clone: The antigen it recognizes is unknown. No per-base quality is available; no much larger clone lies one base away.

The chain joins TRBV27 to TRBJ2-7; 7 central nucleotides agree with TRBD1. Sample: PBMCs. The sequence was obtained from a woman aged 35 to 49 in good health and CMV-seropositive. The CDR3: CASSFVAGGHEQYF. DNA sequence: TGTGCCAGCAGTTTCGTTGCAGGGGGACACGAGCAGTACTTC.